A selection of T cell receptor beta chains follows, all from one sample in a study of molecular identifiers for immune sequencing clone quantification. A single record per CDR3 protein comes from TCRdb applying MiXCR to the PCR reads. The sample has hundreds of thousands of distinct CDR3 sequences, roughly 24% seen once. The specimen sequenced was naive CD8+ T cells from blood, with Jurkat cell RNA spiked in. The receptors were gathered from a human donor in good health. Some libraries in this study had Jurkat cell RNA spiked in. CDR3s include the opening cysteine and the closing phenylalanine or tryptophan. The order of the fields is J gene, clone size, D gene, V gene, CDR3 protein, CDR3 DNA. The D gene is left open where the match is weak. Clone size, where shown, is once, few, many, or a class for clones that have expanded.

J: TRBJ1-1
size: many
D: .
V: TRBV5-6
CDR3: CASSPPTLKNTEAFF
DNA: TGTGCCAGCAGCCCGCCCACGTTGAAGAACACTGAAGCTTTCTTT

J: TRBJ2-2
size: many
D: .
V: TRBV29-1
CDR3: CSVDAGNTGELFF
DNA: TGCAGCGTTGATGCGGGGAACACCGGGGAGCTGTTTTTT

J: TRBJ2-3
size: many
D: TRBD2
V: TRBV2
CDR3: CASRLTSGGLDTQYF
DNA: TGTGCCAGCAGACTGACTAGCGGGGGGCTTGATACGCAGTATTTT

J: TRBJ2-2
size: many
D: .
V: TRBV6-5
CDR3: CASTHSSLGGTGELFF
DNA: TGTGCCAGCACCCACTCTAGCTTAGGTGGGACCGGGGAGCTGTTTTTT

J: TRBJ2-5
size: few
D: .
V: TRBV4-1
CDR3: CASSQNLGAQETQYF
DNA: TGCGCCAGCAGCCAAAACTTGGGGGCCCAGGAGACCCAGTACTTC

J: TRBJ1-2
size: few
D: .
V: TRBV27
CDR3: CASKAGVPYGYTF
DNA: TGTGCCAGCAAGGCGGGCGTACCCTATGGCTACACCTTC

J: TRBJ2-1
size: .
D: TRBD2
V: TRBV30
CDR3: CAWSVLAGGYNEQFF
DNA: TGTGCCTGGAGTGTACTCGCGGGAGGGTACAATGAGCAGTTCTTC

J: TRBJ2-5
size: few
D: TRBD1
V: TRBV27
CDR3: CASRDRGDETQYF
DNA: TGTGCCAGCAGGGACAGGGGAGACGAGACCCAGTACTTC

J: TRBJ1-5
size: few
D: .
V: TRBV19
CDR3: CASSDMLVGGGNQPQHF
DNA: TGTGCCAGTAGCGATATGCTCGTGGGGGGAGGCAATCAGCCCCAGCATTTT

J: TRBJ2-3
size: .
D: TRBD2
V: TRBV19
CDR3: CASSMGGGADTQYF
DNA: TGTGCCAGTAGTATGGGCGGGGGGGCAGATACGCAGTATTTT

J: TRBJ2-3
size: few
D: TRBD2
V: TRBV10-3
CDR3: CAISARTSGIPDTQYF
DNA: TGTGCCATCAGTGCGAGGACTAGCGGGATTCCAGATACGCAGTATTTT

J: TRBJ2-7
size: many
D: .
V: TRBV12-3/TRBV12-4
CDR3: CASSLTAGYEQYF
DNA: TGTGCCAGCAGTTTAACGGCAGGCTACGAGCAGTACTTC

J: TRBJ1-1
size: many
D: .
V: TRBV28
CDR3: CASSLVDREAFF
DNA: TGTGCCAGCAGTTTAGTTGACAGGGAAGCTTTCTTT

J: TRBJ2-7
size: .
D: .
V: TRBV30
CDR3: CAWSTGIGYEQYF
DNA: TGTGCCTGGAGCACCGGGATTGGTTACGAGCAGTACTTC

J: TRBJ1-1
size: once
D: .
V: TRBV3-1
CDR3: CAGSSQLATEAFF
DNA: TGTGCCGGCAGCTCCCAATTAGCCACTGAAGCTTTCTTT

J: TRBJ1-6
size: many
D: .
V: TRBV14
CDR3: CASSQDQNFNSPLHF
DNA: TGTGCCAGCAGCCAAGATCAGAATTTTAATTCACCCCTCCACTTT

J: TRBJ2-5
size: few
D: TRBD1
V: TRBV5-1
CDR3: CASSLDYFSNRGIQETQYF
DNA: TGCGCCAGCAGCCTCGACTACTTTAGCAACAGGGGGATCCAAGAGACCCAGTACTTC

J: TRBJ1-1
size: many
D: .
V: TRBV19
CDR3: CASSIGRTEAFF
DNA: TGTGCCAGTAGTATAGGGCGGACTGAAGCTTTCTTT

J: TRBJ2-4
size: many
D: TRBD2
V: TRBV12-3/TRBV12-4
CDR3: CASSSGLAVAKNIQYF
DNA: TGTGCCAGCAGTTCGGGACTAGCGGTAGCCAAAAACATTCAGTACTTC

J: TRBJ2-4
size: few
D: .
V: TRBV11-2
CDR3: CASSSGRGRQAKNIQYF
DNA: TGTGCCAGCAGCTCGGGACGGGGCCGGCAAGCCAAAAACATTCAGTACTTC

J: TRBJ2-7
size: many
D: TRBD2
V: TRBV7-9
CDR3: CAGGEAYEQYF
DNA: TGTGCCGGGGGGGAGGCCTACGAGCAGTACTTC

J: TRBJ1-5
size: few
D: .
V: TRBV15
CDR3: CATSRDPGGEGNQPQHF
DNA: TGTGCCACCAGCAGAGATCCCGGGGGGGAGGGCAATCAGCCCCAGCATTTT

J: TRBJ1-5
size: few
D: .
V: TRBV19
CDR3: CASSPEYSNQPQHF
DNA: TGTGCCAGTAGTCCGGAATATAGCAATCAGCCCCAGCATTTT

J: TRBJ1-1
size: .
D: .
V: TRBV6-2/TRBV6-3
CDR3: CASSAPPPVPGQSNTEAFF
DNA: TGTGCCAGCAGCGCGCCTCCCCCCGTGCCCGGACAGTCGAACACTGAAGCTTTCTTT

J: TRBJ1-1
size: .
D: TRBD1
V: TRBV7-9
CDR3: CASSPPGAGGNTEAFF
DNA: TGTGCCAGCAGCCCCCCCGGGGCAGGGGGTAACACTGAAGCTTTCTTT

J: TRBJ2-3
size: few
D: .
V: TRBV24-1
CDR3: CATSDLKGGTDTQYF
DNA: TGTGCCACCAGTGATTTGAAGGGCGGCACAGATACGCAGTATTTT

J: TRBJ2-5
size: .
D: .
V: TRBV15
CDR3: CATSRVIQETQYF
DNA: TGTGCCACCAGCAGAGTAATCCAAGAGACCCAGTACTTC

J: TRBJ2-7
size: .
D: .
V: TRBV7-9
CDR3: CASSTTGAPTSYEQYF
DNA: TGTGCCAGCAGCACCACGGGGGCACCGACCTCCTACGAGCAGTACTTC

J: TRBJ1-1
size: .
D: .
V: TRBV20-1
CDR3: CSASNGLNTEAFF
DNA: TGCAGTGCTAGTAACGGATTGAACACTGAAGCTTTCTTT

J: TRBJ1-1
size: .
D: .
V: TRBV7-9
CDR3: CASSLYPAENTEAFF
DNA: TGTGCCAGCAGCTTATATCCTGCGGAGAACACTGAAGCTTTCTTT

J: TRBJ1-1
size: few
D: .
V: TRBV4-1
CDR3: CASSHPGTRGAFF
DNA: TGCGCCAGCAGCCATCCGGGGACACGGGGAGCTTTCTTT

J: TRBJ1-2
size: many
D: .
V: TRBV7-8
CDR3: CASTPSDNNYGYTF
DNA: TGTGCCAGCACCCCCTCTGACAATAACTATGGCTACACCTTC

J: TRBJ2-7
size: .
D: TRBD1
V: TRBV5-5
CDR3: CASSRGRDRGHEQYF
DNA: TGTGCCAGCAGCCGGGGGCGGGACAGGGGGCACGAGCAGTACTTC

J: TRBJ1-2
size: few
D: .
V: TRBV19
CDR3: CASSTQRQDQFWHYGYTF
DNA: TGTGCCAGTAGTACCCAAAGACAGGACCAATTCTGGCACTATGGCTACACCTTC

J: TRBJ2-3
size: .
D: TRBD1
V: TRBV7-9
CDR3: CASSPGQGSTDTQCF
DNA: TGTGCCAGCAGCCCCGGACAGGGCAGCACAGATACGCAGTGTTTT

J: TRBJ2-7
size: .
D: TRBD1
V: TRBV7-9
CDR3: CAGSYRDRGIYEQYF
DNA: TGTGCCGGCAGTTACCGGGACAGGGGAATCTACGAGCAGTACTTC

J: TRBJ1-2
size: .
D: TRBD1
V: TRBV30
CDR3: CAWRHLYMDRGKGYTF
DNA: TGTGCCTGGAGGCACCTCTACATGGACAGGGGCAAGGGCTACACCTTC

J: TRBJ2-7
size: many
D: .
V: TRBV28
CDR3: CASSPTGSAYEQYF
DNA: TGTGCCAGCAGTCCGACAGGTAGCGCCTACGAGCAGTACTTC

J: TRBJ1-5
size: few
D: .
V: TRBV6-2/TRBV6-3
CDR3: CASSQHWDGNQPQHF
DNA: TGTGCCAGCAGTCAGCACTGGGACGGGAATCAGCCCCAGCATTTT

J: TRBJ2-7
size: .
D: TRBD1
V: TRBV5-1
CDR3: CAGSSGDRGYYYEQYF
DNA: TGCGCCGGCAGCTCCGGAGACAGGGGGTATTACTACGAGCAGTACTTC

J: TRBJ2-5
size: .
D: .
V: TRBV6-5
CDR3: CASSYSTETQYF
DNA: TGTGCCAGCAGTTACTCTACGGAGACCCAGTACTTC

J: TRBJ2-7
size: .
D: .
V: TRBV30
CDR3: CAWSGPDKFYEQHF
DNA: TGTGCCTGGAGTGGGCCAGATAAATTCTACGAGCAGCACTTC

J: TRBJ2-7
size: .
D: .
V: TRBV5-8
CDR3: CASSLADTPRQYF
DNA: TGTGCCAGCAGCTTGGCGGACACACCTCGGCAGTACTTC

J: TRBJ2-3
size: once
D: TRBD2
V: TRBV7-2
CDR3: CARSVWTSGEGDTQYF
DNA: TGTGCCCGCAGCGTGTGGACTAGCGGGGAAGGTGATACGCAGTATTTT

J: TRBJ2-3
size: .
D: .
V: TRBV7-9
CDR3: CASSLDHSADTQYF
DNA: TGTGCCAGCAGCTTAGACCACAGCGCAGATACGCAGTATTTT

J: TRBJ1-2
size: .
D: .
V: TRBV14
CDR3: CASSQGHRAFPQGYTF
DNA: TGTGCCAGCAGCCAAGGACACCGGGCCTTCCCCCAAGGCTACACCTTC

J: TRBJ2-3
size: .
D: .
V: TRBV19
CDR3: CASSIAPDRTDTQYF
DNA: TGTGCCAGTAGTATCGCCCCAGACCGCACAGATACGCAGTATTTT

J: TRBJ2-7
size: .
D: TRBD2
V: TRBV20-1
CDR3: CSANGGETYEQYF
DNA: TGCAGTGCAAACGGGGGGGAAACCTACGAGCAGTACTTC

J: TRBJ1-3
size: few
D: .
V: TRBV7-6
CDR3: CASSLATRSGNTIYF
DNA: TGTGCCAGCAGCTTAGCAACCCGCTCAGGAAACACCATATATTTT

J: TRBJ1-1
size: many
D: .
V: TRBV4-1
CDR3: CASSQDSPTEAFF
DNA: TGCGCCAGCAGCCAAGACTCCCCCACTGAAGCTTTCTTT